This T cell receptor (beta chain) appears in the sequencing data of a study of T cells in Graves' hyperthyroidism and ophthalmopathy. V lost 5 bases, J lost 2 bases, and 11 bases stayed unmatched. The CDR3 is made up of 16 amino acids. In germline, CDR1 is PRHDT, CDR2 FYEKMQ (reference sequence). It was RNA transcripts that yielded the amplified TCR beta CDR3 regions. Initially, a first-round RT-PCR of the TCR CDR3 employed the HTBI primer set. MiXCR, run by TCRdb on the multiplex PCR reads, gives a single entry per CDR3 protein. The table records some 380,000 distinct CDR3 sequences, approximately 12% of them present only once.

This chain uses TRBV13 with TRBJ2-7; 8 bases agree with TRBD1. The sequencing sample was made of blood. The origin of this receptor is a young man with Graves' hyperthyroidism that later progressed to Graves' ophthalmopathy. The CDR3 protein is CASSGPGQGVAYEQYF. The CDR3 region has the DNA TGTGCCAGCAGCGGGCCCGGACAGGGCGTCGCCTACGAGCAGTACTTC.